A single sample gave rise to the 2 T cell receptor beta chains below, sequenced in a study of control samples from healthy donors and cancer patients. Some clones are missing from TCRdb's copy, which holds only in-frame ones; the method was immunoSEQ multiplex PCR. There are about 130,000 clones in the sample; over 75% occur only once, and about 3.2% lies in the top ten. The sample was blood. The receptors derive from a man aged 45 to 65 in good health.

This clone was picked up a small number of times. V gene TRBV7-8 combines with J gene TRBJ1-2; D is possibly TRBD1 (5 bases). CDR1 is SGHVS, CDR2 FQNEAQ, per germline. V lost 3 bases, J lost 4 bases, and 15 bases lay in between. This CDR3 is 15 amino acids long. CDR3 region: CASSLGPGASYGYTF. The DNA of the CDR3 is TGTGCCAGCAGCTTGGGGCCCGGGGCAAGCTATGGCTACACCTTC.

This clone was recorded once. V is TRBV11-1 and J is TRBJ2-3; D is possibly TRBD2 (6 bases). Germline CDR1 is SGHAT and CDR2 is FQDESV (reference sequence). The CDR3 has 14 amino acids. V was pared by 2 bases and J by 2 bases, with 8 bases between. The CDR3 sequence: CASSLPGLTDTQYF. The CDR3 DNA follows: TGTGCCAGCAGCTTACCGGGACTCACAGATACGCAGTATTTT.